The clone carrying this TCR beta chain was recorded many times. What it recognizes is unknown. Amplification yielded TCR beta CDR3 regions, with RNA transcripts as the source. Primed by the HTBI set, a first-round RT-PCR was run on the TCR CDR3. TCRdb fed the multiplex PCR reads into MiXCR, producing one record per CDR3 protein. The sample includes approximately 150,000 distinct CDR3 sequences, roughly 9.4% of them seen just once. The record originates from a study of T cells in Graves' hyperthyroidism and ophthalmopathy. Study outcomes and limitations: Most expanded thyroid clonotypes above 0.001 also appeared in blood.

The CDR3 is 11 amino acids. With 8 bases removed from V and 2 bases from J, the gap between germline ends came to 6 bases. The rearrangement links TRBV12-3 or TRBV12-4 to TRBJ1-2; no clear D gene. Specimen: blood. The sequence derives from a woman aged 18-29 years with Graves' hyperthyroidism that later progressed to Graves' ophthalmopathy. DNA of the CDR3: TGTGCCAGCGGTCAGAACTATGGCTACACCTTC. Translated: CASGQNYGYTF.